This T cell receptor beta chain came from a study of blood T cell repertoires in COVID-19. Study as a whole: The analysed material was cDNA or gDNA that came from T cells, B-cell-depleted T cells, or PBMCs.

Sequenced by immunoSEQ multiplex PCR; TCRdb stores in-frame clones only, minus some. The table records 150,000 to 200,000 clones, around 80% of them present only once. The sample was peripheral blood. The sequence was obtained from a woman aged 80 or over with COVID-19, enrolled during active disease.

The CDR3 region has the DNA TGTGCCAGCAGCTTAAGCCAGGCCTCTTGGGAGACCCAGTACTTC. This codes for CASSLSQASWETQYF. V gene TRBV5-4 combines with J gene TRBJ2-5; D not resolved. There are 15 residues in the CDR3. Germline CDR1 SGHNT, CDR2 YYREEE (reference sequence). Deletions cut 2 bases from V and 5 bases from J, with 16 bases between.